What follows are 21 T cell receptor beta chains derived from one specimen sequenced in a study of Ad26.COV2.S vaccination and SARS-CoV-2 variants. TCRdb's copy holds only in-frame clones and misses some; the assay was immunoSEQ multiplex PCR. The data hold just under 250,000 clones, with approximately 87% observed a single time. Treatment denoted: around 19 received Ad26.COV2.S at low or high dose, single or two shots; about 5 received placebo; per-sample allocation not given. Sampling happened 63 days after the first vaccine or placebo injection. The source material was peripheral blood, sampled in a trial of Ad26.COV2.S vaccine versus placebo. These receptors were obtained from a person aged 18-60 years who received the Ad26.COV2.S COVID-19 vaccine or a placebo.

This chain connects TRBV5-1 to TRBJ2-3; D is possibly TRBD1 (6 bases). V gave up 4 bases and J gave up 0 bases, with 12 bases separating them. Germline CDR1 reads SGHRS; CDR2 reads YFSETQ. The CDR3 length is 15 residues. The CDR3 region is CASSRGQPSTDTQYF. As DNA, the CDR3 is TGCGCCAGCAGCCGGGGACAACCAAGCACAGATACGCAGTATTTT.

This chain joins TRBV5-6 and TRBJ2-1; no reliable D call. Trimming removed 4 bases from V and 8 bases from J, with 10 bases in between. This CDR3 has 12 amino acids. CDR1 is SGHDT, CDR2 YYEEEE, per germline. The CDR3 DNA is TGTGCCAGCAGCCCTCTAGGATATGAGCAGTTCTTC. Residues: CASSPLGYEQFF. Based on the CDR3 plus reference TRBV5-6 and TRBJ2-1, the full variable domain is DAGVTQSPTHLIKTRGQQVTLRCSPKSGHDTVSWYQQALGQGPQFIFQYYEEEERQRGNFPDRFSGHQFPNYSSELNVNALLLGDSALYLCASSPLGYEQFFGPGTRLTVL.

The chain carries TRBV6-5 and TRBJ1-6; TRBD1 is a possible D gene (5 bases). The CDR3 length is 15 residues. V was clipped by 5 bases and J by 10 bases, with 18 bases between them. Germline V lookup: CDR1 MNHEY, CDR2 SVGAGI. CDR3 in DNA: TGTGCCAGCAGTCCCCGGGACGGCCCTTTCTCACCCCTCCACTTT. Its translation is CASSPRDGPFSPLHF.

In this sample, this clone turned up a few times. The chain couples TRBV19 to TRBJ2-7; D gene uncertain. CDR3 size: 14 residues. CDR1 LNHDA and CDR2 SQIVND come from the germline V gene (reference sequence). V lost 4 bases and J 9 bases, leaving 19 bases between the germline ends. The CDR3 region is CASSNDGFLRVQYF. The CDR3 region has the DNA TGTGCCAGTAGTAACGACGGTTTCCTACGAGTGCAGTACTTC.

This clone has a single count. The chain's CDR3 is CASSLAGGSGNTIYF. The CDR3 nucleotides are TGTGCCAGCAGTTTGGCAGGGGGTTCTGGAAACACCATATATTTT. V and J are TRBV28 and TRBJ1-3; TRBD1 agrees at 7 bases. V gave up 3 bases and J gave up 1 base; unmatched junction bases: 3. This CDR3 comprises 15 residues. The germline gives CDR1 MDHEN, CDR2 SYDVKM.

This chain connects TRBV6-6 to TRBJ1-5; D might be TRBD1 (6 bases). The CDR3 is made up of 16 amino acids. The germline V and J ends were trimmed by 0 bases and 6 bases, with 15 bases remaining between them. CDR1 and CDR2 from the germline V gene are MNHNY and SVGAGI (reference sequence). The DNA of the CDR3 is TGTGCCAGCAGTTACTCCGGACAGCGATTTAGTCAGCCCCAGCATTTT. It translates to CASSYSGQRFSQPQHF.

This sequence joins TRBV7-2 and TRBJ1-2; D perhaps matches TRBD1 (5 bases). The CDR3 runs to 12 residues. Trimming removed 5 bases from V and 8 bases from J, with 12 bases in between. Germline values: CDR1 SGHTA, CDR2 FQGNSA. Written as DNA, the CDR3 is TGTGCCAGCAGCCCGACAGTGAGCGGCTACACCTTC. Translation gives CASSPTVSGYTF.

The chain is built from TRBV29-1 and TRBJ2-1; D perhaps matches TRBD2 (6 bases). Per germline, CDR1 SQVTM and CDR2 ANQGSEA. The CDR3 loop spans 15 amino acids. V was clipped by 3 bases and J by 6 bases, with 18 bases between them. The CDR3 bases are TGCAGCGTTGAGGAGGACCTCCGGGGAGGCAATGAGCAGTTCTTC. Its protein product is CSVEEDLRGGNEQFF.

This clone was observed a few times. The CDR3 spells CASSLSSGSSYNEQFF. The CDR3, as DNA: TGTGCCAGCAGTTTATCTAGCGGGAGCTCCTACAATGAGCAGTTCTTC. The chain has TRBV27 and TRBJ2-1, with 9 bases fitting TRBD2. Germline V lookup: CDR1 MNHEY, CDR2 SMNVEV (reference sequence). Trimming at V came to 0 bases and at J to 0 bases, leaving 0 bases not matched to a gene. There are 16 residues in the CDR3.

The rearrangement links TRBV7-2 to TRBJ1-4, with TRBD1 matching 8 bases. The V segment lost 1 base and the J segment 8 bases; nucleotides outside the gene matches: 3. Germline V CDR1 and CDR2: SGHTA, FQGNSA. CDR3 length: 14 residues. The CDR3 loop is CASSLDNRGEKLFF. The CDR3 region has the DNA TGTGCCAGCAGCTTAGATAACAGGGGGGAAAAACTGTTTTTT.

This chain connects TRBV14 to TRBJ2-5, with 11 bases fitting TRBD2. Germline V gene sequence: CDR1 SGHDN, CDR2 FVKESK. The CDR3 is 14 residues long. Trimming removed 2 bases from V and 5 bases from J; junction bases left unmatched: 1. The CDR3 nucleotides read TGTGCCAGCAGCCAAAGACTAGCGGGGGAGACCCAGTACTTC. It yields the protein CASSQRLAGETQYF.

The CDR3 region has the DNA TGTGCCAGCAGCCAAGAGACTAGCGGACCAGATACGCAGTATTTT. Translating it yields CASSQETSGPDTQYF. The chain carries TRBV4-2 and TRBJ2-3; 9 bases line up with TRBD2. Germline CDR1 LGHNA, CDR2 YNFKEQ. V shed 0 bases, J shed 4 bases, and the junction held 2 bases outside the gene matches. The CDR3 has 15 amino acids.

The CDR3 spells CAISGLGVEQYF. Written as DNA, the CDR3 is TGTGCCATCAGTGGTTTGGGCGTGGAGCAGTACTTC. J is TRBJ2-7 and V is TRBV10-3; D is undetermined. Between the trimmed V and J ends, which lost 4 bases and 7 bases, there was a span of 11 bases. Germline loops: CDR1 ENHRY, CDR2 SYGVKD. This CDR3 has 12 amino acids.

The chain recombines TRBV5-8 with TRBJ2-5; 12 bases line up with TRBD1. Germline-derived CDR1 and CDR2 are SGHTS and YDEGEE. The length of the CDR3 is 15 residues. With 5 bases clipped from V and 1 base from J, the junction kept 3 bases outside the gene matches. The CDR3 coding sequence is TGTGCCAGCAGTTCGGGACAGGGGGCCCAAGAGACCCAGTACTTC. It codes for CASSSGQGAQETQYF.

V gene TRBV12-3 or TRBV12-4 combines with J gene TRBJ2-5; a weak D match, TRBD1 (5 bases). CDR3 length: 13 amino acids. Trimming stripped 6 bases from V and 2 bases from J, with 10 bases between. Here the CDR3 reads CASSPPGQETQYF. The DNA of the CDR3 is TGTGCCAGCAGCCCTCCAGGGCAAGAGACCCAGTACTTC.

The genes are TRBV9 and TRBJ2-5; perhaps TRBD1 as D (6 bases). Germline V gene lookup returns CDR1 SGDLS and CDR2 YYNGEE. V was pared by 0 bases and J by 3 bases, with 9 bases between. The CDR3 consists of 14 residues. The CDR3 here is CASSVAGHKETQYF. The CDR3 DNA reads TGTGCCAGCAGCGTAGCGGGACACAAAGAGACCCAGTACTTC.

This chain links TRBV6-2 or TRBV6-3 with TRBJ2-1; 10 nucleotides line up with TRBD2. The J segment lost 4 bases and the V segment lost 2 bases, leaving 2 bases of the junction unmatched. The CDR3 loop spans 15 amino acids. Germline assignment: CDR1 MNHEY and CDR2 SVGEGT. CDR3 region: CASSYTSGMYNEQFF. The CDR3 DNA reads TGTGCCAGCAGTTACACTAGCGGGATGTACAATGAGCAGTTCTTC.

The V gene is TRBV18, the J gene TRBJ2-5; D not resolved. Deletions cut 5 bases from V and 1 base from J, with 5 bases between. This CDR3 is 12 amino acids long. Germline V lookup: CDR1 KGHSH, CDR2 LQKENI. CDR3 amino acids: CASSSSQETQYF. DNA for the CDR3: TGTGCCAGCTCATCGTCCCAAGAGACCCAGTACTTC.

The CDR3 is CASTARGEPQHF. The CDR3 coding sequence is TGTGCCAGCACCGCCCGCGGGGAGCCCCAGCATTTT. This chain links TRBV28 with TRBJ1-5; no reliable D call. V was clipped by 7 bases and J by 8 bases, with 12 bases between them. Looked up from germline, CDR1 is MDHEN and CDR2 is SYDVKM. The CDR3 totals 12 residues.

V and J are TRBV11-1 and TRBJ2-5, with unresolved D. CDR3 length: 13 amino acids. The V end lost 1 base, the J end lost 5 bases, and 8 bases lay between the germline ends. Per the germline V gene, CDR1 is SGHAT and CDR2 is FQDESV (reference sequence). Here the CDR3 DNA reads TGTGCCAGCAGCTTAGGGCTGTTGGAGACCCAGTACTTC. Translated, it gives CASSLGLLETQYF.

The chain has TRBV6-5 and TRBJ2-5; D call uncertain. The germline V gene encodes CDR1 MNHEY and CDR2 SVGAGI. Deletions cut 6 bases from V and 1 base from J, with 6 bases between. This CDR3 contains 12 residues. This chain's CDR3 is CASRDAQETQYF. Written as DNA, the CDR3 is TGTGCCAGCAGGGACGCCCAAGAGACCCAGTACTTC.